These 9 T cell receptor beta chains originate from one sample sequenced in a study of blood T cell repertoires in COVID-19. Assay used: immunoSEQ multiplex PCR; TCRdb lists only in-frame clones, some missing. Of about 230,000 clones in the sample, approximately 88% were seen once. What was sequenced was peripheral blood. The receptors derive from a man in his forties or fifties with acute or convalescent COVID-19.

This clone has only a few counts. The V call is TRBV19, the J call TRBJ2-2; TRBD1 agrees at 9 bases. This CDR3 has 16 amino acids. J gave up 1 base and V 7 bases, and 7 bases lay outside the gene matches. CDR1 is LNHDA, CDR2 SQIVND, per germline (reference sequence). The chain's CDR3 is CASTIWDRENTGELFF. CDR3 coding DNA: TGTGCCAGTACCATTTGGGACAGGGAGAACACCGGGGAGCTGTTTTTT.

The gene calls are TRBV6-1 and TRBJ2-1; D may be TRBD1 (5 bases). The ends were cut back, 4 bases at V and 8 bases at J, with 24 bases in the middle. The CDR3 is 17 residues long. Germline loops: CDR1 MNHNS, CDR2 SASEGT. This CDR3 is CASSATTFAGSIDEQFF. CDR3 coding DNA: TGTGCCAGCAGTGCCACAACATTCGCAGGGTCGATCGATGAGCAGTTCTTC.

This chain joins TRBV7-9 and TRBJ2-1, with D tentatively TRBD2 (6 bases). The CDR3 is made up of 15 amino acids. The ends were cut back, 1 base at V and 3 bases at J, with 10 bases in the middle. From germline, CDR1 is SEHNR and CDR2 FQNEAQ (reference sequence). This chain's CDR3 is CASSLDRESYNEQFF. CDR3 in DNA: TGTGCCAGCAGCTTAGACCGGGAGAGCTACAATGAGCAGTTCTTC.

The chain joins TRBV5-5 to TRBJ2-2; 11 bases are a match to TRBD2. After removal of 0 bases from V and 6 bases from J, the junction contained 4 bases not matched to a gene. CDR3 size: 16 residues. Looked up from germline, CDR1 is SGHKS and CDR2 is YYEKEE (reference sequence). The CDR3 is CASSLGSGRVAGELFF. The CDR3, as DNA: TGTGCCAGCAGCTTGGGTAGCGGGAGGGTGGCCGGGGAGCTGTTTTTT.

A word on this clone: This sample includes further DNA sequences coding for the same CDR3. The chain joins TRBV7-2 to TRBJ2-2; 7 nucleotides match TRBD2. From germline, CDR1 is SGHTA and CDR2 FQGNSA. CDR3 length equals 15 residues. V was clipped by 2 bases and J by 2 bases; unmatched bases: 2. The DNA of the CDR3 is TGTGCCAGCAGCTTAAGCGGGACCAACACCGGGGAGCTGTTTTTT. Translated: CASSLSGTNTGELFF. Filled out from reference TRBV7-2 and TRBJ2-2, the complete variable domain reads GAGVSQSPSNKVTEKGKDVELRCDPISGHTALYWYRQSLGQGLEFLIYFQGNSAPDKSGLPSDRFSAERTGGSVSTLTIQRTQQEDSAVYLCASSLSGTNTGELFFGEGSRLTVL.

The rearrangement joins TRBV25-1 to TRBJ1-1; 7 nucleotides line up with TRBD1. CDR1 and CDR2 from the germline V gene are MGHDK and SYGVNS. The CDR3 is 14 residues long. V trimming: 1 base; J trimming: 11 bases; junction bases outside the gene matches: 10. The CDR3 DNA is TGTGCCAGCAGTGAATCAGGGGGGTTCGGAGAGGCTTTCTTT. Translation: CASSESGGFGEAFF.

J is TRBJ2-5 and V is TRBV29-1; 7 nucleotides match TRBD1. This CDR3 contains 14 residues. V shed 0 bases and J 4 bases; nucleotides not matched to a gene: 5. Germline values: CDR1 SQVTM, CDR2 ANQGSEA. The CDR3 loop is CSVEDPGQLETQYF. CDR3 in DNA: TGCAGCGTTGAAGACCCGGGACAGTTAGAGACCCAGTACTTC.

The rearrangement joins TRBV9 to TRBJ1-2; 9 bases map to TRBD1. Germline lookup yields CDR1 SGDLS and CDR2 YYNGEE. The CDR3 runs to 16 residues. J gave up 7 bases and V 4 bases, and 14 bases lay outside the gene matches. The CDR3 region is CASSTGRDREKGGYTF. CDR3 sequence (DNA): TGTGCCAGCAGCACAGGCCGGGACAGGGAGAAAGGTGGCTACACCTTC.

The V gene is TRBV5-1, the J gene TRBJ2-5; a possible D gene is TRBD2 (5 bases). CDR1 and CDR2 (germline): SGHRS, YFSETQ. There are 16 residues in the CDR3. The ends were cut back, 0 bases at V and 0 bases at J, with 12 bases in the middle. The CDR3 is CASSLDRPGYQETQYF. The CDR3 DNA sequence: TGCGCCAGCAGCTTGGACCGCCCGGGGTACCAAGAGACCCAGTACTTC. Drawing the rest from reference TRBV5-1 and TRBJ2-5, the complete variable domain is KAGVTQTPRYLIKTRGQQVTLSCSPISGHRSVSWYQQTPGQGLQFLFEYFSETQRNKGNFPGRFSGRQFSNSRSEMNVSTLELGDSALYLCASSLDRPGYQETQYFGPGTRLLVL.